These T cell receptor beta chains were read from a single sample in a study of T-cell reconstitution after alpha-beta-depleted transplantation in children. TCRdb redid the calling of the PCR reads with MiXCR, one entry per CDR3 protein. The repertoire holds approximately 93,000 distinct CDR3 sequences, approximately 9.2% seen once, with approximately 7.2% in the top ten. Sequences were derived from PBMCs from the stem cell graft donor, sampled from the stem cell graft. The receptors come from a human donor who donated a stem cell graft to a child with congenital amegakaryocytic thrombocytopenia. CDR3s include the opening cysteine and the closing phenylalanine or tryptophan. The D gene is left open where the match is weak. Expanded clones are given a class, and other clones once, few, many or no size at all.

abundance	v_gene	d_gene	j_gene	CDR3aa	CDR3nt
many	TRBV20-1	.	TRBJ2-7	CSAPQERSSYEQYF	TGCAGTGCTCCACAGGAGAGGAGCTCCTACGAGCAGTACTTC
.	TRBV5-1	.	TRBJ1-3	CASSWSGRGRNTIYF	TGCGCCAGCAGCTGGTCCGGTCGCGGGAGAAACACCATATATTTT
many	TRBV12-3/TRBV12-4	TRBD2	TRBJ2-7	CASSLTSGSYEQYF	TGCGCCAGCAGCTTGACTAGCGGCTCCTACGAGCAGTACTTC
.	TRBV5-1	.	TRBJ2-7	CASRLVWSGLLRGEYEQYF	TGCGCCAGCAGGCTGGTGTGGTCGGGGCTGCTTAGGGGGGAGTACGAGCAGTACTTC
many	TRBV20-1	.	TRBJ2-1	CSARDGRGGSYNEQFF	TGCAGTGCTAGAGATGGCCGGGGAGGCTCCTACAATGAGCAGTTCTTC
many	TRBV5-1	.	TRBJ1-2	CASSFGDSYGYTF	TGCGCCAGCAGCTTCGGTGACTCCTATGGCTACACCTTC
many	TRBV5-1	.	TRBJ1-2	CASSETLRGYTF	TGCGCCAGCAGCGAGACTTTGCGGGGCTACACCTTC
few	TRBV2	TRBD1	TRBJ2-7	CASSEVRTGGNEQYF	TGTGCCAGCAGTGAAGTAAGGACAGGGGGCAACGAGCAGTACTTC
many	TRBV5-1	.	TRBJ2-5	CASSPWTDQETQYF	TGCGCCAGCAGCCCGTGGACAGATCAAGAGACCCAGTACTTC
many	TRBV7-6	TRBD1	TRBJ2-6	CASSLLGAGGYGANVLTF	TGTGCCAGCAGCCTACTGGGGGCAGGGGGATACGGGGCCAACGTCCTGACTTTC
many	TRBV5-4	.	TRBJ2-1	CASSLYREQFF	TGTGCCAGCAGCTTGTATCGTGAGCAGTTCTTC
many	TRBV11-2	TRBD1	TRBJ1-2	CASSLAYRTGVGYTF	TGTGCCAGCAGCTTAGCGTATAGGACAGGGGTTGGCTACACCTTC
many	TRBV7-3	TRBD2	TRBJ2-1	CASSLNSGRTSWNEQFF	TGTGCCAGCAGCCTCAATAGCGGGAGGACCTCTTGGAATGAGCAGTTCTTC
many	TRBV20-1	.	TRBJ2-1	CSAREYDEQFF	TGCAGTGCTAGAGAATATGATGAGCAGTTCTTC
many	TRBV5-1	.	TRBJ2-7	CASSRDISYEQYF	TGCGCCAGCAGCCGGGACATCTCCTACGAGCAGTACTTC
many	TRBV6-5	TRBD1	TRBJ1-1	CASSYTGVNTEAFF	TGTGCCAGCAGTTATACAGGGGTTAACACTGAAGCTTTCTTT
many	TRBV28	.	TRBJ2-7	CASSLSLRPYEQYF	TGTGCCAGCAGTTTATCCCTCCGACCCTACGAGCAGTACTTC
many	TRBV20-1	TRBD2	TRBJ2-1	CSARQPSGYNEQFF	TGCAGTGCTAGGCAGCCTAGCGGCTACAATGAGCAGTTCTTC
many	TRBV5-1	TRBD2	TRBJ2-1	CASHLSGMFNEQFF	TGCGCCAGTCACCTTAGCGGGATGTTTAATGAGCAGTTCTTC
many	TRBV5-1	.	TRBJ2-7	CASSPRVKGDYEQYF	TGCGCCAGCAGCCCCCGAGTGAAGGGGGACTACGAGCAGTACTTC
many	TRBV6-2/TRBV6-3	.	TRBJ1-6	CASSYSTHSPLHF	TGTGCCAGCAGTTACTCGACGCATTCACCCCTCCACTTT
many	TRBV5-1	.	TRBJ2-5	CASNHRGPGEETQYF	TGCGCCAGTAACCACCGGGGGCCGGGGGAAGAGACCCAGTACTTC
many	TRBV2	.	TRBJ1-1	CASRLAGVNTEAFF	TGTGCCAGCAGGCTGGCAGGTGTGAACACTGAAGCTTTCTTT
many	TRBV4-3	.	TRBJ1-4	CASSHRGPGEKLFF	TGCGCCAGCAGCCATCGGGGGCCCGGTGAAAAACTGTTTTTT
many	TRBV6-2/TRBV6-3	TRBD2	TRBJ2-5	CASRDGGALSRGETQYF	TGTGCCAGCAGAGACGGGGGGGCCCTCAGTCGTGGTGAGACCCAGTACTTC
.	TRBV3-1	.	TRBJ2-7	CASSGGESKEQYF	TGTGCCAGCAGCGGCGGGGAGAGCAAAGAGCAGTACTTT
many	TRBV12-3/TRBV12-4	.	TRBJ1-1	CASSLMTNTEAFF	TGTGCCAGCAGTTTGATGACGAACACTGAAGCTTTCTTT
.	TRBV5-5	TRBD1	TRBJ1-5	CASSFAQGASNQPQHF	TGTGCCAGCAGCTTTGCACAGGGGGCTTCCAATCAGCCCCAGCATTTT
many	TRBV20-1	TRBD1	TRBJ2-3	CSASTSDREDTQYF	TGCAGTGCCTCAACTAGTGACAGGGAAGATACGCAGTATTTT
many	TRBV2	.	TRBJ2-3	CATPLPGDTQYF	TGTGCCACCCCCCTGCCGGGAGATACGCAGTATTTT
many	TRBV7-9	.	TRBJ2-2	CASSLRVDTGELFF	TGTGCCAGCAGCTTAAGGGTCGACACCGGGGAGCTGTTTTTT
.	TRBV7-8	TRBD2	TRBJ2-1	CASSSLAGRGGTYNEQFF	TGTGCCAGCAGCTCACTAGCGGGGAGGGGGGGGACCTACAATGAGCAGTTCTTC
.	TRBV4-3	.	TRBJ2-3	CASSQGTENTDTQYF	TGCGCCAGCAGCCAAGGGACGGAAAACACAGATACGCAGTATTTT
many	TRBV20-1	TRBD2	TRBJ2-1	CSARASGRMNEQFF	TGCAGTGCTAGAGCTAGCGGGAGAATGAATGAGCAGTTCTTC
many	TRBV5-1	TRBD1	TRBJ2-3	CASSPRGPSGTDTQYF	TGCGCCAGCAGCCCAAGGGGGCCCTCCGGCACAGATACGCAGTATTTT
many	TRBV7-2	TRBD1	TRBJ1-5	CASSLRGTGGGGQPQHF	TGTGCCAGCAGCTTACGGGGGACAGGGGGCGGCGGTCAGCCCCAGCATTTT
many	TRBV28	TRBD1	TRBJ1-4	CASSSRDRESVELFF	TGTGCCAGCAGTTCCCGTGACAGGGAGTCTGTTGAACTGTTTTTT
many	TRBV20-1	TRBD2	TRBJ2-2	CSAREELAGGELFF	TGCAGTGCTAGAGAAGAGTTAGCGGGCGGGGAGCTGTTTTTT
many	TRBV7-7	.	TRBJ2-3	CASSLGPGSTDTQYF	TGTGCCAGCAGCTTAGGCCCAGGGAGCACAGATACGCAGTATTTT
.	TRBV4-3	.	TRBJ2-6	CASSQAGASGANVLTF	TGCGCCAGCAGCCAAGCCGGGGCTTCTGGGGCCAACGTCCTGACTTTC
many	TRBV20-1	TRBD2	TRBJ2-3	CSAPRASGLSTDTQYF	TGCAGTGCCCCCAGGGCTAGCGGGCTCAGCACAGATACGCAGTATTTT
many	TRBV6-2/TRBV6-3	TRBD1	TRBJ2-2	CASTPGQGPTGELFF	TGTGCCAGTACGCCGGGACAGGGACCCACCGGGGAGCTGTTTTTT
many	TRBV5-1	.	TRBJ2-5	CASSLMGQGGETQYF	TGCGCCAGCAGCTTGATGGGCCAGGGGGGAGAGACCCAGTACTTC
many	TRBV12-3/TRBV12-4	.	TRBJ2-1	CASSTAYNEQFF	TGTGCCAGCAGCACCGCTTACAATGAGCAGTTCTTC
many	TRBV7-6	.	TRBJ2-1	CASSPNGPEGSNEQFF	TGTGCCAGCAGCCCAAATGGCCCGGAAGGTAGCAATGAGCAGTTCTTC
many	TRBV20-1	TRBD1	TRBJ2-1	CSARQDRGFNEQFF	TGCAGTGCTAGGCAGGACAGGGGGTTCAATGAGCAGTTCTTC
many	TRBV28	.	TRBJ2-1	CASITPGGDSYNEQFF	TGTGCCAGCATCACCCCAGGCGGGGATTCCTACAATGAGCAGTTCTTC
many	TRBV9	TRBD2	TRBJ2-7	CASSAGSTYEQYF	TGTGCCAGCTCAGCGGGGTCGACCTACGAGCAGTACTTC
many	TRBV20-1	.	TRBJ2-5	CSGKGQETQYF	TGCAGTGGAAAGGGACAAGAGACCCAGTACTTC
many	TRBV3-1	TRBD1	TRBJ1-2	CASSHTDRGSGGYTF	TGTGCCAGCAGCCACACGGACAGGGGATCGGGTGGCTACACCTTC
many	TRBV28	TRBD2	TRBJ2-3	CASIPAGGTDTQYF	TGTGCCAGCATTCCGGCGGGGGGCACAGATACGCAGTATTTT
many	TRBV21-1	.	TRBJ2-2	CASSARKAPLGGELFF	TGTGCCAGCAGCGCCCGTAAAGCCCCTTTGGGAGGGGAGCTGTTTTTT
many	TRBV3-1	TRBD2	TRBJ2-7	CASSPSGSVHEQYF	TGTGCCAGCAGCCCTAGCGGGAGCGTCCACGAGCAGTACTTC
many	TRBV29-1	.	TRBJ2-1	CSVESGGRKFF	TGCAGCGTTGAGTCCGGGGGGCGGAAGTTCTTC
many	TRBV5-1	.	TRBJ1-5	CASSLSVGSLFYSNQPQHF	TGCGCCAGCAGCTTGTCGGTTGGCAGTTTGTTTTATAGCAATCAGCCCCAGCATTTT
many	TRBV12-3/TRBV12-4	.	TRBJ1-1	CASTSNWGNTEAFF	TGTGCCAGCACTTCAAACTGGGGGAACACTGAAGCTTTCTTT
many	TRBV20-1	TRBD1	TRBJ2-1	CSAPSPTGASYNEQFF	TGCAGTGCTCCAAGCCCGACAGGGGCCTCCTACAATGAGCAGTTCTTC
many	TRBV3-1	TRBD2	TRBJ2-1	CASSQDSSGGVFNEQFF	TGTGCCAGCAGCCAAGATTCTAGCGGGGGAGTGTTCAATGAGCAGTTCTTC
many	TRBV5-1	.	TRBJ1-4	CASAAGLATNEKLFF	TGCGCCAGCGCGGCAGGGCTGGCAACTAATGAAAAACTGTTTTTT
few	TRBV18	TRBD1	TRBJ2-3	CASSPTGQGSTDTQYF	TGTGCCAGCTCACCAACGGGACAGGGGAGCACAGATACGCAGTATTTT